This T cell receptor (beta chain) derives from a study of regulatory T cells in long-lasting Graves disease. Overall study results and limits: Possibly, too few samples lowered accuracy.

Sequencing libraries for TCR beta were prepared with iRepertoire HTBI primers and Arm-PCR of CDR3 regions. TCRdb itself ran the multiplex PCR reads through MiXCR, one entry per CDR3 protein. The data contain a few hundred thousand distinct CDR3 sequences, over 14% of them singletons. Indicated time point: newly diagnosed GD, antithyroid drugs for less than 3 months. Extracted RNA from PBMCs served as the source of the TCR library. Graves' disease diagnoses followed American Thyroid Association guidelines. This CDR3 region has 16 residues. V was clipped by 3 bases and J by 0 bases, with 14 bases between them. The germline CDR1 and CDR2 sequences are SNHLY and FYNNEI. This clonotype was recorded at least ten times. What it recognizes is unknown. These data were also filed under a second study, of T cells in Graves' hyperthyroidism and ophthalmopathy. Per that paper: TCR CDR3 underwent first-round RT-PCR with the HTBI primer set. Expanded thyroid clonotypes (above 0.001) were mostly also found in blood.

The chain carries TRBV2 and TRBJ2-5; D might be TRBD2 (5 bases). The sequencing used peripheral blood mononuclear cells (PBMCs), collected at new diagnosis, from a patient treated with antithyroid drugs. This TCR came from a middle-aged woman with Graves disease. The CDR3 loop is CASSDGGSEYQETQYF. The CDR3 DNA sequence: TGTGCCAGCAGTGATGGAGGCAGCGAGTACCAAGAGACCCAGTACTTC. Together with reference TRBV2 and TRBJ2-5, the CDR3 gives the full variable domain: EPEVTQTPSHQVTQMGQEVILRCVPISNHLYFYWYRQILGQKVEFLVSFYNNEISEKSEIFDDQFSVERPDGSNFTLKIRSTKLEDSAMYFCASSDGGSEYQETQYFGPGTRLLVL.